This T cell receptor beta chain was captured in a study of control samples from healthy donors and cancer patients. TCRdb's copy holds only in-frame clones and misses some; the assay was immunoSEQ multiplex PCR. The table shows roughly 98,000 clones, with about four fifths occurring only once. V shed 4 bases, J shed 4 bases, and the junction held 10 bases outside the gene matches. The CDR3 runs to 16 residues. The germline gives CDR1 SGHNT, CDR2 YYREEE (reference sequence). The sequence was collected from a woman aged 60 to 75 in good health. The chain carries TRBV5-4 and TRBJ2-1; 8 nucleotides line up with TRBD2. The sequenced material came from blood. Here the CDR3 reads CASSPGGAGGYNEQFF. The CDR3 DNA sequence: TGTGCCAGCAGCCCCGGGGGGGCGGGGGGTTACAATGAGCAGTTCTTC.